These 16 T cell receptor beta chains were sequenced from one sample in a study of pediatric ulcerative colitis. One to two pinch biopsies were taken from the rectum during colonoscopy. Profiling relied on immunoSEQ multiplex PCR, and the TCRdb table lists in-frame clones only, not all of them. The data hold about 36,000 clones, with more than 70% observed a single time. The sequencing sample was made of gut tissue. These receptor sequences come from a boy younger than 18 with moderate ulcerative colitis.

This clone was counted a few times. V usage is TRBV4-2 and J usage is TRBJ2-2, with D tentatively TRBD2 (6 bases). V lost 1 base and J lost 2, with 26 bases in between. Germline CDR1 and CDR2: LGHNA and YNFKEQ. CDR3 length equals 21 residues. The CDR3, as DNA: TGTGCCAGCAGCCAAGGGTCAGATCTGTGGAGGGGCCGATTTAACACCGGGGAGCTGTTTTTT. Protein sequence: CASSQGSDLWRGRFNTGELFF.

V and J are TRBV7-2 and TRBJ1-5; D uncertain. Trimming removed 1 base at V and 3 bases at J, with 10 bases between. The germline V gene encodes CDR1 SGHTA and CDR2 FQGNSA. The CDR3 totals 15 residues. The CDR3 DNA reads as TGTGCCAGCAGCTTAGTAATAGGGTCCAATCAGCCCCAGCATTTT. As protein: CASSLVIGSNQPQHF.

The chain combines TRBV18 with TRBJ1-4, with no clear D. This CDR3 contains 15 residues. V lost 3 bases and J lost 8, with 16 bases in between. Germline V gene data show CDR1 as KGHSH and CDR2 as LQKENI. The CDR3 protein is CASSPSIAVSEKLFF. The CDR3 bases are TGTGCCAGCTCACCTAGTATAGCGGTGAGCGAAAAACTGTTTTTT.

V gene TRBV4-1 combines with J gene TRBJ2-3, with 10 positions matching TRBD1. There are 16 residues in the CDR3. The V and J ends lost 3 bases and 6 bases, in that order; junction bases with no gene match: 9. Per the germline V gene, CDR1 is MGHRA and CDR2 is YSYEKL. CDR3: CASSQPDRGRYDTQYF. DNA for the CDR3: TGCGCCAGCAGCCAGCCCGACAGGGGGCGTTACGATACGCAGTATTTT.

By share, this clone counts as medium-sized. The genes are TRBV5-8 and TRBJ1-2; 9 nucleotides match TRBD1. V gave up 7 bases and J gave up 8 bases; unmatched junction bases: 9. Germline V gene sequence: CDR1 SGHTS, CDR2 YDEGEE. The CDR3 is 13 amino acids. CDR3 DNA: TGTGCCAGCCTTCCGGGACAGGGATACGGCTACACCTTC. It encodes CASLPGQGYGYTF. Full variable domain (outside the CDR3, taken from reference TRBV5-8 and TRBJ1-2): EAGVTQSPTHLIKTRGQQATLRCSPISGHTSVYWYQQALGLGLQFLLWYDEGEERNRGNFPPRFSGRQFPNYSSELNVNALELEDSALYLCASLPGQGYGYTFGSGTRLTVV.

This rearrangement joins TRBV19 to TRBJ1-5; tentatively, D is TRBD1 (6 bases). The germline V and J ends were trimmed by 6 bases and 8 bases, with 17 bases remaining between them. The CDR3 runs 14 residues. Germline CDR1 and CDR2: LNHDA and SQIVND (reference sequence). CDR3 protein: CASRQMTGSKPQHF. The CDR3 bases are TGTGCCAGTAGGCAAATGACAGGTAGTAAGCCCCAGCATTTT. The whole variable domain, filled in from reference TRBV19 and TRBJ1-5, reads DGGITQSPKYLFRKEGQNVTLSCEQNLNHDAMYWYRQDPGQGLRLIYYSQIVNDFQKGDIAEGYSVSREKKESFPLTVTSAQKNPTAFYLCASRQMTGSKPQHFGDGTRLSIL.

The chain links TRBV5-1 to TRBJ1-2; tentative D call: TRBD1 (5 bases). The CDR3 runs to 12 residues. The germline gives CDR1 SGHRS, CDR2 YFSETQ. The germline V and J ends were trimmed by 8 bases and 3 bases, with 11 bases remaining between them. The CDR3 loop reads CASNTGDYGYTF. The CDR3 nucleotides are TGCGCCAGTAACACAGGAGACTATGGCTACACCTTC.

Concerning this clone itself: Other DNA sequences in the same sample also yield this CDR3. This sequence joins TRBV7-6 and TRBJ1-3, with unresolved D. Germline V gene sequence: CDR1 SGHVS, CDR2 FNYEAQ. V lost 3 bases and J lost 4, with 4 bases in between. This CDR3 is 12 amino acids long. The CDR3 reads CASSLEGNTIYF. The CDR3 nucleotides read TGTGCCAGCAGCTTGGAAGGAAACACCATATATTTT.

A few counts support this clone. This sequence joins TRBV11-2 and TRBJ2-2; the D gene is possibly TRBD1 (6 bases). Germline V gene lookup returns CDR1 SGHAT and CDR2 FQNNGV. The CDR3 totals 14 residues. V was trimmed by 2 bases and J by 8 bases, leaving 12 bases between them. The CDR3 DNA is TGTGCCAGCAGCTTACAGGCAGGGGAGGGGGAGCTGTTTTTT. This codes for CASSLQAGEGELFF. Full variable domain (rest looked up from reference TRBV11-2 and TRBJ2-2): EAGVAQSPRYKIIEKRQSVAFWCNPISGHATLYWYQQILGQGPKLLIQFQNNGVVDDSQLPKDRFSAERLKGVDSTLKIQPAKLEDSAVYLCASSLQAGEGELFFGEGSRLTVL.

On this clone itself: Other DNA variants within this sample encode the same CDR3. CDR3 nucleotide sequence: TGTGCCAGCAGTGAAAGGGACAACTATGGCTACACCTTC. This codes for CASSERDNYGYTF. The rearrangement links TRBV6-1 to TRBJ1-2; a possible D gene is TRBD1 (5 bases). The CDR3 has 13 amino acids. The germline V gene encodes CDR1 MNHNS and CDR2 SASEGT. The germline V and J ends were trimmed by 2 bases and 2 bases, with 6 bases remaining between them.

The V and J genes are TRBV10-3 and TRBJ2-1; 10 positions agree with TRBD2. The CDR3 is 14 residues long. Per the germline V gene, CDR1 is ENHRY and CDR2 is SYGVKD. The junction had 5 bases not matched to a gene; V was cut back by 5 bases and J by 7 bases. This CDR3 is CAISLAGEWNEQFF. The CDR3, as DNA: TGTGCCATCAGTCTAGCGGGAGAATGGAATGAGCAGTTCTTC.

The chain recombines TRBV19 with TRBJ2-7; a weak D match, TRBD1 (5 bases). V was shortened by 3 bases and J by 6 bases, with 15 bases between the two germline ends. The germline V gene has CDR1 LNHDA and CDR2 SQIVND (reference sequence). The CDR3 is 14 amino acids. This chain's CDR3 is CASSIRQTFSEQYF. The CDR3 nucleotides read TGTGCCAGTAGTATCAGACAGACATTTTCCGAGCAGTACTTC. The full variable domain, in which reference TRBV19 and TRBJ2-7 provide the parts outside the CDR3, is DGGITQSPKYLFRKEGQNVTLSCEQNLNHDAMYWYRQDPGQGLRLIYYSQIVNDFQKGDIAEGYSVSREKKESFPLTVTSAQKNPTAFYLCASSIRQTFSEQYFGPGTRLTVT.

J is TRBJ1-2 and V is TRBV19; TRBD1 agrees at 7 bases. The CDR3 sequence is 14 residues long. V shed 3 bases and J 2 bases; nucleotides not matched to a gene: 3. The V gene's germline CDR1 is LNHDA and CDR2 SQIVND (reference sequence). CDR3 sequence: CASSMNRGNYGYTF. The CDR3 DNA is TGTGCCAGTAGTATGAACAGGGGAAACTATGGCTACACCTTC.

This clone came up a few times. An end of the junction differs from the germline gene, which may be a read error. The genes are TRBV7-7 and TRBJ2-5, with a possible D match to TRBD1 (5 bases). The CDR3 runs to 15 residues. From germline, CDR1 is SSHAT and CDR2 FNYEAQ (reference sequence). The CDR3 nucleotides read TGTGCTAGCAGCTTCCACCCAGGGTCCGGGGAGACCCAGTACTTC. Its translation: CASSFHPGSGETQYF.

The CDR3 protein is CASSLGHLNAEAFF. In nucleotides, the CDR3 is TGTGCCAGCAGCTTGGGGCACCTTAACGCTGAAGCTTTCTTT. This chain joins TRBV5-8 and TRBJ1-1; D call uncertain. V was clipped by 0 bases and J by 6 bases, with 12 bases between them. CDR3 length: 14 residues. The germline CDR1 and CDR2 sequences are SGHTS and YDEGEE.

This clone was counted only a few times. This specimen includes other DNA sequences encoding the same CDR3. V is TRBV4-3 and J is TRBJ1-5; maybe TRBD1 (5 bases). The CDR3 covers 15 residues. Germline CDR1 LGHNA, CDR2 YSLEER. Trimming cost V 4 bases and J 2 bases, with 12 bases left between them. The CDR3 bases are TGCGCCAGCAGCCCTGGGGGGGTTGGCAATCAGCCCCAGCATTTT. It translates to CASSPGGVGNQPQHF.